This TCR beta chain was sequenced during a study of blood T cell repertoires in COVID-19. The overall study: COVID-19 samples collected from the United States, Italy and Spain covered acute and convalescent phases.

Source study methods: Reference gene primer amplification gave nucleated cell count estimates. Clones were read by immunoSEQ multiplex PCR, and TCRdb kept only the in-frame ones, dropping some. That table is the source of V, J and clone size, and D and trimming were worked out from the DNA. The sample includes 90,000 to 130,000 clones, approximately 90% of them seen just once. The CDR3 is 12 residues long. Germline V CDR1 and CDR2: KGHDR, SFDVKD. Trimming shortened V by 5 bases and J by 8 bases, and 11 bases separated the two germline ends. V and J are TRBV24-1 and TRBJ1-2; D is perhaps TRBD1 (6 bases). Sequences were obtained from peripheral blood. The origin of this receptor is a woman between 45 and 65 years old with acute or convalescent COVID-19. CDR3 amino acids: CATSAGARGYTF. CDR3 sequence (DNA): TGTGCCACCAGTGCAGGGGCTCGAGGCTACACCTTC.